This record looks at one TCR beta chain sequence and its context. All patients were mismatch repair deficient, assessed by either PCR or immunohistochemistry. This record belongs to a study of PD-1 blockade in mismatch repair-deficient tumors. Method: immunoSEQ multiplex PCR; TCRdb's copy keeps in-frame clones and lacks some. The sample contains about 68,000 clones, approximately 78% of which appear only once. Sequenced here: peripheral blood, sampled 2 weeks after starting pembrolizumab. The receptor was derived from an adult with mismatch repair-deficient cancer.

DNA for the CDR3: TGTGCCACCAGCATCGACAAGAACACCGGGGAGCTGTTTTTT. It encodes CATSIDKNTGELFF. The rearrangement joins TRBV15 to TRBJ2-2; unclear D gene. Germline V gene sequence: CDR1 LNHNV, CDR2 YYDKDF (reference sequence). The V end was cut by 4 bases, the J end by 1 base, with 7 bases between. The CDR3 length is 14 residues.